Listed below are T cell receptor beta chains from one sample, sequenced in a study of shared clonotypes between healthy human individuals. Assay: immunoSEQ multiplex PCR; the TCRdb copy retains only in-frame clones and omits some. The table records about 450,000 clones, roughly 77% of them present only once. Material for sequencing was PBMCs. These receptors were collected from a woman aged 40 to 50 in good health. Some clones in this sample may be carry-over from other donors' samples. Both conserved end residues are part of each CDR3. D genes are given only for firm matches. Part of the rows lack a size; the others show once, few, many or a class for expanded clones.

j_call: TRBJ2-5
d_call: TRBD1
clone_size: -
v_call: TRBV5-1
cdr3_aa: CASSLEGRGETQYF
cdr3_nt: TGCGCCAGCAGCTTGGAAGGCAGGGGGGAGACCCAGTACTTC

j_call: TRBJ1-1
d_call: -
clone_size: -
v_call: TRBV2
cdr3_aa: CASSEGRGPTEAFF
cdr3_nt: TGTGCCAGCAGTGAAGGCCGGGGTCCCACTGAAGCTTTCTTT

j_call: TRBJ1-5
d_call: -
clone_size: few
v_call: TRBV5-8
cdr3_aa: CASSLAAGFGQPQHF
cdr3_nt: TGTGCCAGCAGCTTGGCCGCAGGGTTCGGTCAGCCCCAGCATTTT

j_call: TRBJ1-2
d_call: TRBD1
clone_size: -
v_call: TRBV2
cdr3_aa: CASRGDSYGYTF
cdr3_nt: TGTGCCAGCAGGGGGGACAGTTATGGCTACACCTTC

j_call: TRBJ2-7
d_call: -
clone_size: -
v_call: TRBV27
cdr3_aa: CASSLSTGEGYEQYF
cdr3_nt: TGTGCCAGCAGTTTATCTACCGGGGAAGGGTACGAGCAGTACTTC

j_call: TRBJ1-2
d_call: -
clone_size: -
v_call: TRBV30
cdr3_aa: CAWSLLGGFGYTF
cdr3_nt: TGTGCCTGGAGTCTCCTCGGGGGGTTTGGCTACACCTTC

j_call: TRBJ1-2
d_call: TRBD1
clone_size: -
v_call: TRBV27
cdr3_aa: CASGNRGLGYTF
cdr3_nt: TGTGCCAGCGGTAACAGGGGGCTAGGCTACACCTTC

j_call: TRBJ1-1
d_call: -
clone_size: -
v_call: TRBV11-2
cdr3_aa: CASSLAARVEEAFF
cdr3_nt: TGTGCCAGCAGCTTAGCTGCCAGGGTGGAAGAAGCTTTCTTT

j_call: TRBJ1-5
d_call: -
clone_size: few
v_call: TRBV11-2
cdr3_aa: CASSLGRAAYQPQHF
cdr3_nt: TGTGCCAGCAGCTTAGGTAGGGCGGCTTATCAGCCCCAGCATTTT

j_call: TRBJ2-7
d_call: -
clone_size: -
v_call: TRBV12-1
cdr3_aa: CASSFKPRCGLNTYEQYF
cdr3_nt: TGTGCCAGCAGCTTTAAGCCTCGGTGCGGGCTAAACACCTACGAGCAGTACTTC

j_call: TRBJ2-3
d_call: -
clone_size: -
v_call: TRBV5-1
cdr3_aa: CASSLYNTQYF
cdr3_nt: TGCGCCAGCAGCTTATACAATACGCAGTATTTT

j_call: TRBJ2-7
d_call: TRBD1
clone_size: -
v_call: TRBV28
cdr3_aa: CASSLGTGGPYEQYF
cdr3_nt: TGTGCCAGCAGCCTCGGGACAGGGGGCCCCTACGAGCAGTACTTC

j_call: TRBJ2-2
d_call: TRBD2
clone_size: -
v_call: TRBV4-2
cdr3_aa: CASSQDGAGGSGELFF
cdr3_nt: TGTGCCAGCAGCCAAGATGGGGCGGGAGGGTCCGGGGAGCTGTTTTTT

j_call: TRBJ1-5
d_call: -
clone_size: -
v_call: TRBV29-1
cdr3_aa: CSVAPGQGNQPQHF
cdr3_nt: TGCAGCGTTGCCCCGGGACAAGGCAATCAGCCCCAGCATTTT

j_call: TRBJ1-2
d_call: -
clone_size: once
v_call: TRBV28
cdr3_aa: CASGVAQNYGYTF
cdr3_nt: TGTGCCAGCGGCGTTGCACAGAACTATGGCTACACCTTC

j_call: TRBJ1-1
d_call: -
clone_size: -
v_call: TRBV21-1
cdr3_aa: CASSKGKGPTEAFF
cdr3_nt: TGTGCCAGCAGCAAAGGTAAGGGGCCCACTGAAGCTTTCTTT

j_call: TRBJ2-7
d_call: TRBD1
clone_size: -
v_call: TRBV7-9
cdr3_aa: CASSLAGQFYEQYF
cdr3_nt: TGTGCCAGCAGCTTAGCGGGACAGTTCTACGAGCAGTACTTC